This T cell receptor beta chain was identified in a study of T cell repertoires in cytomegalovirus infection. Turning to the study itself: An indication of both CMV infection and matching HLA type came from public TCR beta signatures.

The study, taken as a whole, reports: Frequencies of public TCR beta families were cumulated, and this identified carriers of CMV plus the relevant HLA. There were HLA-C-restricted CMV-specific TCR beta clonotypes dominating the ex vivo response.

MiXCR, applied by TCRdb to the reads, yields one record per CDR3 protein. The sample lists approximately 150,000 distinct CDR3 sequences; about 6.5% were seen once. About this clonotype itself: The target antigen is unknown.

This sequence originates from a human donor in good health (CMV status not recorded). Some clones in this sample may be carry-over from other donors' samples. The sample comprised PBMCs.

Here the CDR3 reads CASSEPVQGGAYGYTF. The CDR3 region has the DNA TGTGCCAGCAGTGAACCCGTACAGGGGGGGGCCTATGGCTACACCTTC. J is TRBJ1-2 and V is TRBV6-1, with 8 nucleotides matching TRBD1. Germline loops: CDR1 MNHNS, CDR2 SASEGT. There are 16 residues in the CDR3. V shed 2 bases and J 4 bases; nucleotides not matched to a gene: 9.